This entry features one T cell receptor beta chain sequence. This entry belongs to a study of blood T cell repertoires in COVID-19. Across the whole study: The origin of the acute and convalescent COVID-19 samples was the United States, Italy and Spain. T cells, B-cell-depleted T cells, or PBMCs supplied cDNA or gDNA.

In the authors' workflow: Estimated nucleated cell counts came from reference gene primer amplification. The protocol was immunoSEQ multiplex PCR, while the TCRdb copy is restricted to in-frame clones and leaves out a portion. The V and J calls and clone size were taken over from that table, and D and trimming were inferred from the DNA. The repertoire holds some 87,000 clones, with roughly 79% as singletons. The CDR3 has 16 residues. V shed 4 bases and J shed 2 bases, with 14 bases lying between them. In germline, CDR1 is LGHNT, CDR2 FRNRAP. The receptor was isolated from a human donor in a cohort sampled during active COVID-19. The rearrangement joins TRBV12-5 to TRBJ2-2; D is perhaps TRBD2 (6 bases). Sequenced material: peripheral blood. The CDR3 here is CASGSRLVINTGELFF. The DNA for the CDR3 is TGTGCTAGTGGTTCCCGACTAGTGATAAACACCGGGGAGCTGTTTTTT.